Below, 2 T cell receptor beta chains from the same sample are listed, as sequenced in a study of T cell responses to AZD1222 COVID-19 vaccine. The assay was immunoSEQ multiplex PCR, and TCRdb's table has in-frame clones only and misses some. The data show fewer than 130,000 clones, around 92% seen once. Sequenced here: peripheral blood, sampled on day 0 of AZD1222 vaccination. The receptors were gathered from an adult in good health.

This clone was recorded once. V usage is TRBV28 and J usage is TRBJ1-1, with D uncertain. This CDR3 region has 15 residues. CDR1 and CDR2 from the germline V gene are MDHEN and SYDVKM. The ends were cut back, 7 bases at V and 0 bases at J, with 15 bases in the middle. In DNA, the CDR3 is TGTGCCAGCAACGGAAGGGCTGCGATGAACACTGAAGCTTTCTTT. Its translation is CASNGRAAMNTEAFF.

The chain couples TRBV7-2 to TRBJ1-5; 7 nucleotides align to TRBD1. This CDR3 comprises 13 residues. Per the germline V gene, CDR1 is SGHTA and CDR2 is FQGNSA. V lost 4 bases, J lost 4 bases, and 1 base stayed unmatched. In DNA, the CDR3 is TGTGCCAGCAGCTACAGGGGAAATCAGCCCCAGCATTTT. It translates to CASSYRGNQPQHF.